This TCR beta chain came from a study of blood T cell repertoires in COVID-19. Study-wide background: Samples representing acute and convalescent COVID-19 were sourced from the United States, Italy and Spain. Nucleic acid was either cDNA or gDNA, and it came from T cells, B-cell-depleted T cells, or PBMCs.

Methods used by the authors: Estimation of nucleated cell counts was performed using reference gene primer amplification. Clones were read by immunoSEQ multiplex PCR, and TCRdb kept only the in-frame ones, dropping some. The V and J calls and the clone size are those of that table, but D and trimming were determined from the DNA. The sample records a few hundred thousand clones, 83% being singletons. Trimming removed 4 bases from V and 7 bases from J; junction bases left unmatched: 10. CDR3 size: 14 residues. From germline, CDR1 is SGHRS and CDR2 YFSETQ. Sequencing input: peripheral blood. This TCR was sampled from a woman between 50 and 59 years old with acute or convalescent COVID-19. The gene calls are TRBV5-1 and TRBJ2-7, with 8 bases lining up with TRBD1. The CDR3 nucleotides read TGCGCCAGCAGCGATGGACAGGGCCCTGGAGAGCAGTACTTC. This codes for CASSDGQGPGEQYF.